These 20 T cell receptor beta chains were all obtained from the same sample, sequenced in a study of graft-versus-host responses after intestinal transplantation. Using immunoSEQ multiplex PCR, the repertoire was profiled, and TCRdb retains in-frame clones only, with some absent. This sample has 9,500 to 11,000 clones; roughly 92% occur once, and the top ten carry approximately 3.5%. The source material was PBMCs, sampled approximately 40 days after intestinal transplantation. All receptors derive from a human patient who received an intestinal transplant, so some T cells may come from the graft donor.

The V and J genes are TRBV5-5 and TRBJ2-7; D uncertain. CDR1 and CDR2 (germline): SGHKS, YYEKEE (reference sequence). The CDR3 runs 12 residues. The germline V and J ends were trimmed by 4 bases and 6 bases, with 11 bases remaining between them. Written as DNA, the CDR3 is TGTGCCAGCAGCCCAGGAAGACGCGAGCAGTACTTC. This codes for CASSPGRREQYF.

The rearrangement links TRBV9 to TRBJ2-3; D is unclear. This CDR3 has 12 amino acids. The V gene's germline CDR1 is SGDLS and CDR2 YYNGEE. V was clipped by 7 bases and J by 2 bases, with 8 bases between them. CDR3 protein: CASGETTDTQYF. CDR3 coding DNA: TGTGCCAGCGGGGAAACCACAGATACGCAGTATTTT.

The chain couples TRBV6-1 to TRBJ1-3; D gene ambiguous. V shed 7 bases and J shed 4 bases, with 14 bases lying between them. Germline values: CDR1 MNHNS, CDR2 SASEGT. The CDR3 runs to 14 residues. CDR3 amino acids: CASMRAVIGNTIYF. CDR3 nucleotide sequence: TGTGCCAGCATGAGGGCTGTAATAGGAAACACCATATATTTT.

The chain combines TRBV19 with TRBJ1-5; 10 bases match TRBD1. The length of the CDR3 is 16 residues. Germline CDR1 reads LNHDA; CDR2 reads SQIVND (reference sequence). Trimming removed 7 bases from V and 0 bases from J; junction bases left unmatched: 6. In nucleotides, the CDR3 is TGTGCCAGTAAAGGACAGGGGGTTTCTAGCAATCAGCCCCAGCATTTT. It specifies CASKGQGVSSNQPQHF.

A remark on this clone: Other DNA sequences in this specimen translate into the identical CDR3. The chain carries TRBV7-9 and TRBJ1-6; 7 nucleotides agree with TRBD1. Germline loops: CDR1 SEHNR, CDR2 FQNEAQ (reference sequence). The CDR3 is made up of 14 amino acids. After removal of 7 bases from V and 7 bases from J, the junction contained 7 bases not matched to a gene. The chain's CDR3 is CASTTGQPNSPLHF. The CDR3, as DNA: TGTGCCAGCACCACGGGACAGCCGAATTCACCCCTCCACTTT.

The V and J genes are TRBV6-5 and TRBJ1-2; a possible D gene is TRBD1 (5 bases). V was shortened by 2 bases and J by 3 bases, with 16 bases between the two germline ends. This CDR3 has 16 amino acids. The V gene's germline CDR1 is MNHEY and CDR2 SVGAGI. CDR3 nucleotides: TGTGCCAGCAGTTACGCCCAGGGAACCATCGACTATGGCTACACCTTC. Translating gives CASSYAQGTIDYGYTF.

The chain has TRBV18 and TRBJ2-1; 7 positions agree with TRBD1. Losses at the gene ends were 0 bases for V and 3 bases for J; bases not matched to a gene: 5. The germline V gene has CDR1 KGHSH and CDR2 LQKENI. The CDR3 has 16 residues. CDR3 nucleotides: TGTGCCAGCTCACCACCCGACAGGGTTGGCTACAATGAGCAGTTCTTC. It yields the protein CASSPPDRVGYNEQFF.

The gene calls are TRBV2 and TRBJ1-1, with D unclear. Trimming shortened V by 4 bases and J by 6 bases, and 6 bases separated the two germline ends. The CDR3 spans 11 residues. Germline CDR1 reads SNHLY; CDR2 reads FYNNEI. CDR3 residues: CASSVISEAFF. CDR3 DNA sequence: TGTGCCAGCAGTGTTATTTCTGAAGCTTTCTTT.

A single count supports this clone. The chain carries TRBV10-3 and TRBJ1-1; a weak D match, TRBD1 (5 bases). The CDR3 covers 15 residues. CDR1 is ENHRY and CDR2 is SYGVKD in the germline V gene. With 7 bases removed from V and 0 bases from J, the gap between germline ends came to 15 bases. DNA for the CDR3: TGTGCCATCACGGGAGGGGCTAATATGAACACTGAAGCTTTCTTT. It encodes CAITGGANMNTEAFF.

The rearrangement joins TRBV6-4 to TRBJ2-2; TRBD2 is a possible D gene (5 bases). Trimming removed 4 bases at V and 3 bases at J, with 6 bases between. Germline V gives CDR1 MRHNA, CDR2 SNTAGT. The CDR3 spans 13 residues. The CDR3 loop reads CASSAGDTGELFF. The CDR3 DNA sequence: TGTGCCAGCAGTGCCGGGGACACCGGGGAGCTGTTTTTT.

V usage is TRBV7-9 and J usage is TRBJ1-1, with a tentative D call TRBD1 (5 bases). Trimming pared 9 bases from V and 5 bases from J, leaving 7 bases between. Germline CDR1 is SEHNR and CDR2 is FQNEAQ (reference sequence). The CDR3 spans 10 residues. The CDR3 region is CASAGTEAFF. The CDR3 DNA sequence: TGTGCCAGTGCAGGGACTGAAGCTTTCTTT.

The genes are TRBV4-1 and TRBJ1-2; D not resolved. V gave up 0 bases and J gave up 4 bases, with 9 bases separating them. This CDR3 has 14 amino acids. Germline assignment: CDR1 MGHRA and CDR2 YSYEKL. CDR3 coding DNA: TGCGCCAGCAGCCAAGATTCCGGCGCCTATGGCTACACCTTC. The encoded protein is CASSQDSGAYGYTF.

The chain recombines TRBV4-1 with TRBJ1-6, with TRBD1 as a possible D gene (6 bases). CDR1 is MGHRA and CDR2 is YSYEKL in the germline V gene. Trimming left V 1 base short and J 7 bases short, with 11 bases between. The CDR3 is 15 residues long. CDR3 nucleotides: TGCGCCAGCAGCCAAGTTTGGACAGCCAATTCACCCCTCCACTTT. It yields the protein CASSQVWTANSPLHF.

V gene TRBV29-1 combines with J gene TRBJ2-1, with 9 bases lining up with TRBD1. The V gene end was trimmed by 0 bases and the J gene end by 7 bases; junction bases not matched to a gene: 7. The CDR3 runs 15 residues. Germline V gene sequence: CDR1 SQVTM, CDR2 ANQGSEA. The CDR3 coding sequence is TGCAGCGTTGAAGATTGGGGACAGGGCAATAATGAGCAGTTCTTC. Amino acid sequence: CSVEDWGQGNNEQFF.

This clone was seen once. The chain uses TRBV10-2 and TRBJ1-1; D uncertain. Trimming shortened V by 2 bases and J by 1 base, and 8 bases separated the two germline ends. Germline V gene sequence: CDR1 WSHSY, CDR2 SAAADI. CDR3 length equals 14 residues. CDR3 DNA: TGCGCCAGCAGTGAGCTGGGAGAGAACACTGAAGCTTTCTTT. Translation gives CASSELGENTEAFF.

The gene calls are TRBV2 and TRBJ2-3; 10 nucleotides align to TRBD2. The trim removed 7 bases at V and 1 base at J, leaving 5 bases unmatched. CDR1 SNHLY and CDR2 FYNNEI come from the germline V gene. This CDR3 region has 15 residues. The CDR3 protein is CASTLAGARTDTQYF. CDR3 in DNA: TGTGCCAGCACCCTAGCGGGGGCCCGCACAGATACGCAGTATTTT.

The rearrangement joins TRBV7-2 to TRBJ1-6; 7 positions match TRBD1. Trimming cost V 1 base and J 6 bases; bases outside gene matches: 6. Germline CDR1 reads SGHTA; CDR2 reads FQGNSA. This CDR3 contains 16 residues. CDR3 sequence: CASSLVEGAINSPLHF. The CDR3 DNA is TGTGCCAGCAGCTTAGTCGAGGGGGCGATTAATTCACCCCTCCACTTT.

The chain has TRBV11-2 and TRBJ1-2; D call uncertain. Deletions cut 0 bases from V and 0 bases from J, with 8 bases between. This CDR3 contains 15 residues. Per the germline V gene, CDR1 is SGHAT and CDR2 is FQNNGV. The CDR3 region is CASSLEELANYGYTF. The DNA of the CDR3 is TGTGCCAGCAGCTTAGAAGAGTTAGCTAACTATGGCTACACCTTC.

V gene TRBV7-2 combines with J gene TRBJ2-7; 11 bases map to TRBD1. Germline-derived CDR1 and CDR2 are SGHTA and FQGNSA. The CDR3 totals 14 residues. V trimming: 5 bases; J trimming: 4 bases; junction bases outside the gene matches: 4. In DNA, the CDR3 is TGTGCCAGCAGCCCCGGGACAGGGGGGTACGAGCAGTACTTC. Translation: CASSPGTGGYEQYF.

This chain links TRBV27 with TRBJ2-7; TRBD1 is a possible D gene (6 bases). Trimming stripped 8 bases from V and 2 bases from J, with 10 bases between. CDR3 length: 12 amino acids. CDR1 and CDR2 (germline): MNHEY, SMNVEV (reference sequence). In DNA form, the CDR3 reads TGTGCCAGCGGGGGACAACCCTACGAGCAGTACTTC. It yields the protein CASGGQPYEQYF.